Listed here are 8 T cell receptor beta chains from one sample, sequenced in a study of T cell responses to AZD1222 COVID-19 vaccine. Sequencing used immunoSEQ multiplex PCR; TCRdb keeps in-frame clones, though not all of them. The profile shows 130,000 to 150,000 clones, 90% to 95% of them singletons. Sequencing was performed on peripheral blood, taken after recovery from COVID-19. All receptors derive from an adult who had recovered from COVID-19.

This clone has only a few counts. The genes are TRBV6-2 or TRBV6-3 and TRBJ2-7, with D uncertain. The CDR3 loop spans 15 amino acids. Germline CDR1 MNHEY, CDR2 SVGEGT. The V end was cut by 6 bases, the J end by 2 bases, with 17 bases between. CDR3 sequence: CASSQFIGVTYEQYF. CDR3 DNA sequence: TGTGCCAGCAGCCAATTCATAGGAGTAACCTACGAGCAGTACTTC.

This chain uses TRBV19 with TRBJ2-7, with D possibly being TRBD2 (5 bases). Looked up from germline, CDR1 is LNHDA and CDR2 is SQIVND (reference sequence). Trimming removed 3 bases from V and 0 bases from J, with 9 bases in between. This CDR3 spans 14 amino acids. CDR3 in DNA: TGTGCCAGTAGTATCAGAGGGATCTCCTACGAGCAGTACTTC. Its protein product is CASSIRGISYEQYF.

The chain couples TRBV4-2 to TRBJ2-7, with 14 bases fitting TRBD2. The CDR3 runs to 17 residues. CDR1 is LGHNA, CDR2 YNFKEQ, per germline. Germline trimming cut 2 bases from V and 6 bases from J; bases unmatched to any gene: 9. This CDR3 is CASSQPGLAGEPPEQYF. In nucleotides, the CDR3 is TGTGCCAGCAGCCAACCGGGACTAGCGGGAGAGCCCCCCGAGCAGTACTTC.

The chain combines TRBV7-9 with TRBJ2-7; 7 bases align to TRBD2. The CDR3 loop spans 16 amino acids. In germline, CDR1 is SEHNR, CDR2 FQNEAQ (reference sequence). V gave up 5 bases and J gave up 4 bases; unmatched junction bases: 14. CDR3 in amino acids: CASSPSRAGEGYEQYF. The CDR3 nucleotides are TGTGCCAGCAGCCCCTCTCGGGCGGGAGAGGGGTACGAGCAGTACTTC.

The chain links TRBV28 to TRBJ2-2; 7 bases map to TRBD1. Germline CDR1 reads MDHEN; CDR2 reads SYDVKM. After removal of 10 bases from V and 5 bases from J, the junction contained 7 bases not matched to a gene. CDR3 size: 13 residues. The CDR3 bases are TGTGCCACCTCCCCGACAGGGACCGGGGAGCTGTTTTTT. It translates to CATSPTGTGELFF.

The gene calls are TRBV24-1 and TRBJ2-2; 9 nucleotides line up with TRBD1. J lost 5 bases, V lost 4 bases, and 7 bases had no gene match. Looked up from germline, CDR1 is KGHDR and CDR2 is SFDVKD. The CDR3 consists of 16 residues. CDR3 DNA sequence: TGTGCCACCAGTGAGTGGGACAGGGTAGGAACCGGGGAGCTGTTTTTT. Residues: CATSEWDRVGTGELFF.

The V gene is TRBV11-2, the J gene TRBJ2-1; D tentatively fits TRBD1 or TRBD2 (5 bases each). This CDR3 region has 16 residues. The germline gives CDR1 SGHAT, CDR2 FQNNGV. V lost 1 base and J 0 bases, leaving 10 bases between the germline ends. The DNA for the CDR3 is TGTGCCAGCAGCTTAGTGGCAGGGACCTCCTACAATGAGCAGTTCTTC. Residues: CASSLVAGTSYNEQFF.

The chain is built from TRBV6-4 and TRBJ2-3; no clear D gene. The germline V gene encodes CDR1 MRHNA and CDR2 SNTAGT. The CDR3 has 13 amino acids. Trimming cost V 2 bases and J 3 bases, with 6 bases left between them. The CDR3 DNA follows: TGTGCCAGCAGTGACGCTGGGACAGATACGCAGTATTTT. Protein: CASSDAGTDTQYF.